Presented here are 9 T cell receptor beta chains from one specimen sequenced in a study of response to subunit inactivated influenza vaccine. MiXCR was run by TCRdb on the RT-PCR reads, yielding one entry per CDR3 protein. The sample lists hundreds of thousands of distinct CDR3 sequences; approximately 15% were seen once. Sequences were derived from PBMCs from blood, sampled 14 days before vaccination. Receptor source: a man between 50 and 59 years old who received an inactivated influenza vaccine.

This chain links TRBV5-1 with TRBJ2-3, with D tentatively TRBD1 or TRBD2 (5 bases each). The germline V and J ends were trimmed by 4 bases and 2 bases, with 26 bases remaining between them. The CDR3 has 19 amino acids. CDR1 SGHRS and CDR2 YFSETQ come from the germline V gene. The CDR3 spells CASSPPGTGTSFSTDTQYF. The CDR3 nucleotides read TGCGCCAGCAGCCCGCCCGGGACGGGGACGTCTTTCTCCACAGATACGCAGTATTTT.

This clonotype was found many times. The chain employs TRBV7-9 and TRBJ2-7; no definite D call. This CDR3 region has 14 residues. CDR1 SEHNR and CDR2 FQNEAQ come from the germline V gene (reference sequence). V was pared by 1 base and J by 4 bases, with 11 bases between. The CDR3 DNA reads as TGTGCCAGCAGCTTAGGACGGTCTGCGTACGAGCAGTACTTC. Its protein is CASSLGRSAYEQYF.

The chain carries TRBV15 and TRBJ2-7; unclear D gene. The CDR3 is 14 amino acids. Germline V gene lookup returns CDR1 LNHNV and CDR2 YYDKDF (reference sequence). Trimming stripped 0 bases from V and 3 bases from J, with 9 bases between. The CDR3, as DNA: TGTGCCACCAGCAGAGATCCGGTTCTCTACGAGCAGTACTTC. It encodes CATSRDPVLYEQYF. The whole variable domain, filled in from reference TRBV15 and TRBJ2-7, reads DAMVIQNPRYQVTQFGKPVTLSCSQTLNHNVMYWYQQKSSQAPKLLFHYYDKDFNNEADTPDNFQSRRPNTSFCFLDIRSPGLGDTAMYLCATSRDPVLYEQYFGPGTRLTVT.

This clonotype was counted between two and nine times. CDR3 region: CSVERSRTGQGWAFF. The DNA for the CDR3 is TGCAGCGTTGAACGGAGTCGGACAGGGCAGGGTTGGGCTTTCTTT. J is TRBJ1-1 and V is TRBV29-1; 8 nucleotides line up with TRBD1. Looked up from germline, CDR1 is SQVTM and CDR2 is ANQGSEA. The CDR3 totals 15 residues. J was trimmed by 11 bases and V by 2 bases; bases with no gene match: 16.

The gene calls are TRBV4-3 and TRBJ2-5; D possibly corresponds to TRBD2 (5 bases). This CDR3 is built from 13 residues. Germline V gene data show CDR1 as LGHNA and CDR2 as YSLEER. With 4 bases removed from V and 0 bases from J, the gap between germline ends came to 6 bases. CDR3 protein: CASSRRYQETQYF. The CDR3 coding sequence is TGCGCCAGCAGCCGGAGGTACCAAGAGACCCAGTACTTC.

The chain is built from TRBV9 and TRBJ1-3; no clear D. This CDR3 has 14 residues. CDR1 is SGDLS and CDR2 is YYNGEE in the germline V gene. V lost 0 bases and J 1 base, leaving 5 bases between the germline ends. This CDR3 reads CASSVVGSGNTIYF. CDR3 DNA: TGTGCCAGCAGCGTAGTAGGGTCTGGAAACACCATATATTTT.

J is TRBJ2-5 and V is TRBV5-1; D perhaps matches TRBD1 (6 bases). V was cut by 4 bases and J by 7 bases, with 23 bases left in between. This CDR3 has 16 amino acids. The germline gives CDR1 SGHRS, CDR2 YFSETQ. DNA for the CDR3: TGCGCCAGCAGCCCTACTTCCGGGACACAGAAGGGGACCCAGTACTTC. It yields the protein CASSPTSGTQKGTQYF.

The chain joins TRBV4-3 to TRBJ2-7; D may be TRBD1 or TRBD2 (5 bases each). V shed 2 bases and J shed 0 bases, with 17 bases lying between them. The CDR3 contains 17 residues. In germline, CDR1 is LGHNA, CDR2 YSLEER. CDR3 nucleotide sequence: TGCGCCAGCAGCCAATATGAAACCGGGACGTACTCCTACGAGCAGTACTTC. Its protein is CASSQYETGTYSYEQYF.

This clonotype was seen a handful of times. The rearrangement uses TRBV2 and TRBJ2-5, with TRBD2 as a possible D gene (6 bases). CDR1 and CDR2 (germline): SNHLY, FYNNEI. V was shortened by 6 bases and J by 5 bases, with 10 bases between the two germline ends. CDR3 size: 12 residues. The CDR3 sequence is CASRGTLETQYF. The CDR3 region has the DNA TGTGCCAGCAGGGGGACTCTGGAGACCCAGTACTTC.